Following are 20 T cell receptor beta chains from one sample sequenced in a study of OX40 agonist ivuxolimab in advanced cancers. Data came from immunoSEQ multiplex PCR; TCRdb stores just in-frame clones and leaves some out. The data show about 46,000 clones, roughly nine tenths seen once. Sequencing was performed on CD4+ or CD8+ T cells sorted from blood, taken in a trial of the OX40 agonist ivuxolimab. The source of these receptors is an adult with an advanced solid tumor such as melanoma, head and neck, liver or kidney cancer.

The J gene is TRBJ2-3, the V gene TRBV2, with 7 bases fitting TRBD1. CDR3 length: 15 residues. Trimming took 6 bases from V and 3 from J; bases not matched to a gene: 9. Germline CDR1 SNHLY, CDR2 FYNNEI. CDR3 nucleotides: TGTGCCAGCAGACTGGGACAGACCGTAACAGATACGCAGTATTTT. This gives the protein CASRLGQTVTDTQYF.

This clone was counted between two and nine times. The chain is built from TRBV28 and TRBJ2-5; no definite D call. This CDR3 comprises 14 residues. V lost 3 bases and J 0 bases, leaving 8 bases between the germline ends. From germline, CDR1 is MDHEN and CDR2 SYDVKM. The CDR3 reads CASSFFSNQETQYF. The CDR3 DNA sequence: TGTGCCAGCAGTTTCTTTTCAAACCAAGAGACCCAGTACTTC.

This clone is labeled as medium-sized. CDR3 residues: CASSHSEHIYGYTF. The CDR3 DNA follows: TGTGCCAGCAGCCATTCCGAACACATCTATGGCTACACCTTC. The chain carries TRBV7-9 and TRBJ1-2, with unresolved D. V was clipped by 5 bases and J by 4 bases, with 14 bases between them. Germline V gene sequence: CDR1 SEHNR, CDR2 FQNEAQ (reference sequence). This CDR3 contains 14 residues.

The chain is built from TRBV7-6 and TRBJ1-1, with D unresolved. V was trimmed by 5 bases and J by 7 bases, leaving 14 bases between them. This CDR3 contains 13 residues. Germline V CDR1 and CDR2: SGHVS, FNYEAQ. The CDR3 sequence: CASSKTPEHEAFF. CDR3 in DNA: TGTGCCAGCAGCAAGACCCCTGAACATGAAGCTTTCTTT.

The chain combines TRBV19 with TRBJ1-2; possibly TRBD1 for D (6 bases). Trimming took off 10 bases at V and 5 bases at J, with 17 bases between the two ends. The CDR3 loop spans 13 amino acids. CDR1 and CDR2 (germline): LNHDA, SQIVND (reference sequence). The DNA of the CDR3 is TGTGCCACCTCCCTAGGGGGTTTGTATGGCTACACCTTC. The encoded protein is CATSLGGLYGYTF.

CDR3 nucleotide sequence: TGTGCCAGCAGTGTTAGCGGGAGACGAACCCTCCGGGGCACCGGGGAGCTGTTTTTT. It codes for CASSVSGRRTLRGTGELFF. The rearrangement joins TRBV27 to TRBJ2-2; 9 bases are shared with TRBD2. J was trimmed by 4 bases and V by 5 bases; bases with no gene match: 17. The CDR3 runs 19 residues. Germline assignment: CDR1 MNHEY and CDR2 SMNVEV (reference sequence).

DNA for the CDR3: TGTGCCAGATCGACGGCACAGCCATGGTACGAGCAGTACGTC. Translating it yields CARSTAQPWYEQYV. The chain combines TRBV6-5 with TRBJ2-7; D remains unclear. V was cut by 9 bases and J by 4 bases, with 19 bases left in between. CDR1 and CDR2 from the germline V gene are MNHEY and SVGAGI. The CDR3 runs 14 residues.

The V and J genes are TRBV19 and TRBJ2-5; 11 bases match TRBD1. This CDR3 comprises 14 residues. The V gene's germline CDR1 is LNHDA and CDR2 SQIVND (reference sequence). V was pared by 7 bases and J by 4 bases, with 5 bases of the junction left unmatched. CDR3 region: CASTRTGGIETQYF. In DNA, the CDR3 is TGTGCCAGTACAAGGACAGGGGGCATAGAGACCCAGTACTTC.

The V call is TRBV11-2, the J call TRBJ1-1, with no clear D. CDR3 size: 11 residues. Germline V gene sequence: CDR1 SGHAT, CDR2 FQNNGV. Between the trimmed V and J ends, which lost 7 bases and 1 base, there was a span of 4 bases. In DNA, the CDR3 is TGTGCCAGCACCACGAACACTGAAGCTTTCTTT. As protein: CASTTNTEAFF.

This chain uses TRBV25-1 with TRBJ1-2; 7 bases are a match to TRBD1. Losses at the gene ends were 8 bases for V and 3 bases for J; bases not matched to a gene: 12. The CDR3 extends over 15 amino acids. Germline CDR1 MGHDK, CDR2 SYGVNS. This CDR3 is CASWGGQRDYYGYTF. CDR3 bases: TGTGCCAGCTGGGGGGGACAGCGCGATTACTATGGCTACACCTTC.

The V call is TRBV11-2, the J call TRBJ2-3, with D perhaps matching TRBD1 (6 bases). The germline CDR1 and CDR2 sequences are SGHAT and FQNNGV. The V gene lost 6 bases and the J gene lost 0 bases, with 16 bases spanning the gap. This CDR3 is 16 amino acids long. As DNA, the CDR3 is TGTGCCAGCAGGTATACAGGGCGAACTAGCACAGATACGCAGTATTTT. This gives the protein CASRYTGRTSTDTQYF. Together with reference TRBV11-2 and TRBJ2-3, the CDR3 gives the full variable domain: EAGVAQSPRYKIIEKRQSVAFWCNPISGHATLYWYQQILGQGPKLLIQFQNNGVVDDSQLPKDRFSAERLKGVDSTLKIQPAKLEDSAVYLCASRYTGRTSTDTQYFGPGTRLTVL.

CDR3 sequence reads: CASEGSGELFF. In DNA form, the CDR3 reads TGCGCCAGCGAAGGGTCCGGGGAGCTGTTTTTT. The chain uses TRBV10-2 and TRBJ2-2, with D uncertain. The ends were cut back, 8 bases at V and 6 bases at J, with 7 bases in the middle. In germline, CDR1 is WSHSY, CDR2 SAAADI. The CDR3 loop spans 11 amino acids.

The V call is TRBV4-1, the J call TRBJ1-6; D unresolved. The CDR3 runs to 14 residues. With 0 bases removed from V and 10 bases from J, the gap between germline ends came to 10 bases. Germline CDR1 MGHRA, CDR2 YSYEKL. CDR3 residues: CASSQDADRSPLHF. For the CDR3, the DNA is TGCGCCAGCAGCCAAGATGCCGACCGATCACCCCTCCACTTT.

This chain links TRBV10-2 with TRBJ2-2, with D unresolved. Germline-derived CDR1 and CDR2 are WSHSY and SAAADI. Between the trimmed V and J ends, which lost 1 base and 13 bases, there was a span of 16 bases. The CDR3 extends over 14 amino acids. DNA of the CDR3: TGCGCCAGCAGTGAGTTCGACGGACGGTTGGGGCTGTTTTTT. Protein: CASSEFDGRLGLFF.

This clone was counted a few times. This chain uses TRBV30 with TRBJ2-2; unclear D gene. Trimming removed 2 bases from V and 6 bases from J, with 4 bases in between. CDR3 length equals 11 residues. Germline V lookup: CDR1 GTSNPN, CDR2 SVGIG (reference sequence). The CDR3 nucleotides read TGTGCCTGGAGTAGGGCCGGGGAGCTGTTTTTT. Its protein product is CAWSRAGELFF.

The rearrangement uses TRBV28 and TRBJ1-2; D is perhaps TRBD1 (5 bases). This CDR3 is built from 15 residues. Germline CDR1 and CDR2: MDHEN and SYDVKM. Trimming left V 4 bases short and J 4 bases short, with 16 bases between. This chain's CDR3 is CASSSDAVTAYGYTF. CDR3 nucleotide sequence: TGTGCCAGCAGTTCGGACGCGGTGACAGCCTATGGCTACACCTTC.

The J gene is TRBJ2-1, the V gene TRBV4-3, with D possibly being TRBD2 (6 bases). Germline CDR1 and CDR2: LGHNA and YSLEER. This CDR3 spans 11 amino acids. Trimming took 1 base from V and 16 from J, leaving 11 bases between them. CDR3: CASSQGTNQFF. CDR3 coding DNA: TGCGCCAGCAGCCAAGGGACTAACCAATTCTTC.

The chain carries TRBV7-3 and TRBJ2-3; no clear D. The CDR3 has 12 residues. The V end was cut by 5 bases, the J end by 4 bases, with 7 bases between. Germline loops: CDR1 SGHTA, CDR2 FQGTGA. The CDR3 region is CASSQQADTQYF. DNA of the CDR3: TGTGCCAGCAGCCAACAAGCAGATACGCAGTATTTT.

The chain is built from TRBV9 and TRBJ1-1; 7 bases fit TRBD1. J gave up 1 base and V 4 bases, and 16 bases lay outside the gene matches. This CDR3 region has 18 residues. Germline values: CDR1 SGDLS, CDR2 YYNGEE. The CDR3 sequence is CASSPPLRQGETNTEAFF. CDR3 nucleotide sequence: TGTGCCAGCAGCCCACCCCTTAGACAGGGAGAAACGAACACTGAAGCTTTCTTT.

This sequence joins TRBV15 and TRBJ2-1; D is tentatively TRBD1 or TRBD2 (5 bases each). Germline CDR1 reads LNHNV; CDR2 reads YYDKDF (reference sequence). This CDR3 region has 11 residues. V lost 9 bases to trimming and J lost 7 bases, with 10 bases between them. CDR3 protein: CATRGENEQFF. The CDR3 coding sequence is TGTGCCACGCGAGGGGAGAATGAGCAGTTCTTC.